This T cell receptor beta chain was observed in a study of PD-1 blockade in mismatch repair-deficient tumors (dated by TCRdb to 2016 to 2017). Regarding the study in general: The trial enrolled roughly 83 consecutive patients with about a dozen mismatch repair-deficient cancer types between 2013 and 2016, all previously treated and progressing. Tumor-associated T cell clones in the peripheral blood of patients responding to PD-1 blockade were tracked using deep sequencing of TCR CDR3 regions. Study-level results and caveats: Rapid expansion after pembrolizumab followed by contraction, generally before radiologic responses, was shown by tumor-resident clones, which were often undetectable in blood before treatment.

Preparation of the library involved the immunoSEQ multiplex PCR assay. What TCRdb holds here is the immuneACCESS table cut down to in-frame rearrangements. Part of the clones is not present; checked against another copy, under half of the missing clones reflect an unresolved V gene, and the others are unexplained. This sample holds under 50,000 clones; 75% to 90% were observed only once. 1% to 1.4% of the sample rests with the top ten. About this clone: What this receptor recognizes is not known. Within one base of it there is no much larger clone, and no base qualities were kept.

For every enrolled patient, mismatch repair deficiency was confirmed by either polymerase chain reaction or immunohistochemistry. A few patients who responded to pembrolizumab therapy underwent TCR sequencing. In the phase II trial, pembrolizumab PD-1 blockade was tested prospectively in advanced mismatch repair-deficient cancers, no matter which tissue of origin the cancers came from. Serial peripheral blood T cell samples were collected before and at multiple times after starting PD-1 blockade. Blood sampling times were expressed in weeks after the first pembrolizumab dose. V is pruned by 8 bases and J by 2 bases, leaving 5 bases of the junction without a gene match. Its CDR3 holds 14 amino acids, cysteine through phenylalanine. Solely the CDR3 DNA is kept, with 42 bases framed from the first base. CDR1 is given as SQVTM and CDR2 as ANQGSEA, both from the germline V gene.

Here the chain combines TRBV29-1 and TRBJ2-3, and 12 junction bases match TRBD2. The source was PBMCs, collected less than 40 weeks after starting pembrolizumab. The source of this sequence is an adult with mismatch repair-deficient cancer. DNA sequence: TGCAGCCTAGCGGGAGGGCCGAACACAGATACGCAGTATTTT. Translated, it gives CSLAGGPNTDTQYF.